This TCR beta chain is from a study of blood T cells in healthy people across ages. This clonotype was counted only a few times. There are 16 residues in the CDR3. V gave up 3 bases and J gave up 4 bases; unmatched junction bases: 9. CDR1 and CDR2 (germline): SGHRS, YFSETQ. Then a second PCR, running about 7 to 11 cycles, was carried out with a sample-barcoded 5' primer and a J-beta primer mix. From each sample, at least 2.5 million paired-end reads containing CDR3 were obtained. From the 5' RACE reads, TCRdb called clonotypes with MiXCR, one entry per CDR3 protein. Altogether 540,000 or so distinct CDR3 sequences are present, roughly 48% being singletons, with the ten largest covering roughly 25%.

The chain is built from TRBV5-1 and TRBJ2-1, with 8 nucleotides matching TRBD2. The specimen sequenced was blood. The clonotype comes from an elderly man in good health. The CDR3 spells CASSYPSSGLYNEQFF. The CDR3 region has the DNA TGCGCCAGCAGCTACCCCTCTAGCGGGTTATACAATGAGCAGTTCTTC.